One sample yielded the 7 T cell receptor beta chains listed below, sequenced in a study of T cells expressing NK-cell markers. No DNA is given; TCRdb re-called the 5' RACE reads and lists each CDR3 protein once. Found here are about 460,000 distinct CDR3 sequences; the top ten clones hold about 1.5%. Sequencing used blood T cells: a sorted CD56 or NKG2C T cell subset, CD4+ or CD8+ T cells, or bulk PBMC T cells (not recorded which). The receptors were sampled from a woman in her forties or fifties in good health.

The gene calls are TRBV6-5 and TRBJ1-6; TCRdb indicates TRBD1, and absent DNA this call remains unverified. This CDR3 has 13 residues. CDR1 is MNHEY and CDR2 is SVGAGI in the germline V gene. CDR3 protein: CASTPGPNSPLHF.

The chain has TRBV20-1 and TRBJ2-3. CDR1 and CDR2 (germline): DFQATT, SNEGSKA (reference sequence). The CDR3 totals 16 residues. Here the CDR3 reads CSASGVVGASTDTQYF.

The V call is TRBV20-1, the J call TRBJ2-7; TCRdb returns TRBD2, unconfirmable since there is no DNA. CDR1 DFQATT and CDR2 SNEGSKA come from the germline V gene (reference sequence). The CDR3 loop spans 14 amino acids. This CDR3 reads CSAGKAGGAYEQYF.

CDR3 in amino acids: CASRGTGESPLHF. The chain combines TRBV12-3 or TRBV12-4 with TRBJ1-6; TCRdb reports TRBD1, a call that lacks DNA to check it against. The CDR3 consists of 13 residues.

This chain connects TRBV18 to TRBJ2-7; TCRdb returns TRBD2, unconfirmable since there is no DNA. Germline CDR1 reads KGHSH; CDR2 reads LQKENI. The CDR3 extends over 18 amino acids. The CDR3 here is CASSPPSSGRGLSYEQYF.

This sequence joins TRBV27 and TRBJ2-7; the D call from TCRdb, TRBD1, cannot be confirmed without DNA. The CDR3 has 12 residues. Germline lookup yields CDR1 MNHEY and CDR2 SMNVEV (reference sequence). CDR3 sequence: CASSLGGRDRYF.

This chain joins TRBV4-2 and TRBJ2-3; TCRdb lists TRBD2, though no DNA is available to test this call. The CDR3 covers 17 residues. From germline, CDR1 is LGHNA and CDR2 YNFKEQ. CDR3 sequence: CASSQDGLAGGTDTQYF.